This TCR beta chain originates from a study of T cell responses to AZD1222 COVID-19 vaccine. The CDR3 is 13 amino acids. Per the germline V gene, CDR1 is MNHEY and CDR2 is SVGAGI. Trimming cost V 6 bases and J 2 bases, with 8 bases left between them. General study findings and limits: Per reports, nearly half of all spike-specific TCRs target regions that are unmutated in variants.

Produced via immunoSEQ multiplex PCR; TCRdb's table is partial and in-frame only. There are fewer than 100,000 clones in the sample; approximately 87% occur only once, and over 1.3% lies in the top ten. Pooling of second doses given at about 4 or about 12 weeks was done. In regard to this clone: Its antigen is undetermined.

The sample here was peripheral blood, taken 28 days after the second AZD1222 dose. The chain employs TRBV6-5 and TRBJ1-5, with no clear D. This TCR derives from an adult who received the AZD1222 COVID-19 vaccine. The CDR3 DNA follows: TGTGCCAGCAGGGTGGGTCGCAATCAGCCCCAGCATTTT. It translates to CASRVGRNQPQHF.